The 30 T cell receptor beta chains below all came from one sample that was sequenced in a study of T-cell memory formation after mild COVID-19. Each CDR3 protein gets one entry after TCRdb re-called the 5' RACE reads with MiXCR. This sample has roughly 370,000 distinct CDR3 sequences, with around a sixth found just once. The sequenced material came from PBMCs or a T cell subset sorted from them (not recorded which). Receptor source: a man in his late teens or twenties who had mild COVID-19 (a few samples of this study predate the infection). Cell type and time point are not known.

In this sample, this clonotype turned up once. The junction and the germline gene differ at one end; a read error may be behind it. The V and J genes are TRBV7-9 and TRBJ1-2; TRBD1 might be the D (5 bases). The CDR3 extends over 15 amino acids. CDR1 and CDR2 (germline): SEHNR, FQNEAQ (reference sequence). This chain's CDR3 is CASSLGAGSNCGYTF. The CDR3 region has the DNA TGTGCCAGCAGCTTAGGGGCAGGGTCGAACTGTGGCTACACCTTC.

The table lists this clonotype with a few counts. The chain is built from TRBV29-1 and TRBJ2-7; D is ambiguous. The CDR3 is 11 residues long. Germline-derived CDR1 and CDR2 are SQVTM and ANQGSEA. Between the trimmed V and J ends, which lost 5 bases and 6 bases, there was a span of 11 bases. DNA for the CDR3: TGCAGCGTTCGAGTCCTGGGCGAGCAGTACTTC. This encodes CSVRVLGEQYF.

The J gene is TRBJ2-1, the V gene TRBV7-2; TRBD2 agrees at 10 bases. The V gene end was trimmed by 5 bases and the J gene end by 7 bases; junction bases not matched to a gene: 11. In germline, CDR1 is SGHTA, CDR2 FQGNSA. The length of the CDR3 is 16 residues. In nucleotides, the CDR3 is TGTGCCAGCAGCCCCAGCCTACTAGCGGGGCTTAATGAGCAGTTCTTC. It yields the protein CASSPSLLAGLNEQFF.

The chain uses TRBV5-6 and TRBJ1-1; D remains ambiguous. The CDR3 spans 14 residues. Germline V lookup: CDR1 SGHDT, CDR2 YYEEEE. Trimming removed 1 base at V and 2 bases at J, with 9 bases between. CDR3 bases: TGTGCCAGCAGCTTGCAGCAGATCAACACTGAAGCTTTCTTT. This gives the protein CASSLQQINTEAFF.

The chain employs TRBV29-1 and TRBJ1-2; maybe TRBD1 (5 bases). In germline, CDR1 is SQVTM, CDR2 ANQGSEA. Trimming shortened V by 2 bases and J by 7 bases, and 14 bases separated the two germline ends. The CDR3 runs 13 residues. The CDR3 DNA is TGCAGCGTTGAACGGGGCAGGGCTGGTGGCTACACCTTC. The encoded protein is CSVERGRAGGYTF.

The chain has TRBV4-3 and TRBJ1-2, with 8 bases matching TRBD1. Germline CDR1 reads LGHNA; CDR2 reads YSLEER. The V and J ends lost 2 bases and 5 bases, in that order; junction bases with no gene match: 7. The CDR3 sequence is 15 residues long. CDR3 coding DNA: TGCGCCAGCAGCCAAATGACAGGGGTAGGGTATGGCTACACCTTC. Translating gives CASSQMTGVGYGYTF.

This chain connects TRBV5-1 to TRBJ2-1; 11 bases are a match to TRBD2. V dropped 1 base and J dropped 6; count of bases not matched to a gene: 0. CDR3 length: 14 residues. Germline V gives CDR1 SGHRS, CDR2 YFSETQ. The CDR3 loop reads CASSLTSGGNEQFF. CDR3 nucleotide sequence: TGCGCCAGCAGCTTGACTAGCGGGGGCAATGAGCAGTTCTTC.

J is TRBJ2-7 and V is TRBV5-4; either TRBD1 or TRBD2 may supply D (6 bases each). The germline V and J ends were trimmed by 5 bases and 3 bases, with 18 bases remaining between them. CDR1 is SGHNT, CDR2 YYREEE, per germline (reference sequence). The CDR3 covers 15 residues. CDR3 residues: CASRFGPGDNYEQYV. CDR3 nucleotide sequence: TGTGCCAGCAGGTTTGGACCGGGGGACAACTACGAGCAGTACGTC.

The CDR3: CSVEIELAGGNTGELFF. The CDR3 DNA reads as TGCAGCGTTGAAATAGAACTTGCGGGGGGGAACACCGGGGAGCTGTTTTTT. The chain joins TRBV29-1 to TRBJ2-2; TRBD2 matches at 8 bases. V was pared by 2 bases and J by 1 base, with 9 bases of the junction left unmatched. The CDR3 has 17 residues. Germline V gene sequence: CDR1 SQVTM, CDR2 ANQGSEA.

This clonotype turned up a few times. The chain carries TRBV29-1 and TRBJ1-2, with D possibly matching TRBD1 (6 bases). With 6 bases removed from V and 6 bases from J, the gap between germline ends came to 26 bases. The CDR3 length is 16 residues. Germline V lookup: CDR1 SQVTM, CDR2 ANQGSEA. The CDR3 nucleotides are TGCAGCGTGGGGGCGGGACGTGGGGATGTATCGGATGGCTACACCTTC. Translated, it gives CSVGAGRGDVSDGYTF. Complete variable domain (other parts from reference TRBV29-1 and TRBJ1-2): SAVISQKPSRDICQRGTSLTIQCQVDSQVTMMFWYRQQPGQSLTLIATANQGSEATYESGFVIDKFPISRPNLTFSTLTVSNMSPEDSSIYLCSVGAGRGDVSDGYTFGSGTRLTVV.

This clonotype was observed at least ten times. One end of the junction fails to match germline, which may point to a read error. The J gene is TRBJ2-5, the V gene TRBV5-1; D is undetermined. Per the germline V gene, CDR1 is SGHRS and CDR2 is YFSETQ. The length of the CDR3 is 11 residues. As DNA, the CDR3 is TGTGCCAGCAGCTTACAAGAGACCCAGTACTTC. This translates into CASSLQETQYF.

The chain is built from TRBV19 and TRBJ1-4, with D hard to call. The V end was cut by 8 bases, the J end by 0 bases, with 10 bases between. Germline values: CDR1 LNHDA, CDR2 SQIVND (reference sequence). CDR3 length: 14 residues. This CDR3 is CASSRQTTNEKLFF. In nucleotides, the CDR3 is TGTGCCAGTTCGAGGCAGACAACTAATGAAAAACTGTTTTTT. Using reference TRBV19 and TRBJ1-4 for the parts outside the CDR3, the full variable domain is DGGITQSPKYLFRKEGQNVTLSCEQNLNHDAMYWYRQDPGQGLRLIYYSQIVNDFQKGDIAEGYSVSREKKESFPLTVTSAQKNPTAFYLCASSRQTTNEKLFFGSGTQLSVL.

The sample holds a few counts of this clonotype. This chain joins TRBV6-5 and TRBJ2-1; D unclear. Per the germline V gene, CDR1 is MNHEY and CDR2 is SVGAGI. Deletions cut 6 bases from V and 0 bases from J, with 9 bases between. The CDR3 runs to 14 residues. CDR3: CASSPASSYNEQFF. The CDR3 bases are TGTGCCAGCAGCCCCGCATCCTCCTACAATGAGCAGTTCTTC.

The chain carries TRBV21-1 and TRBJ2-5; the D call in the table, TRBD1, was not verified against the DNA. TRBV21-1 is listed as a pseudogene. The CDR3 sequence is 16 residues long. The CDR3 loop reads CASSKVSRGGLETQYF. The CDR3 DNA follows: TGTGCCAGCAGCAAAGTTAGCAGGGGAGGCTTGGAGACCCAGTACTTC.

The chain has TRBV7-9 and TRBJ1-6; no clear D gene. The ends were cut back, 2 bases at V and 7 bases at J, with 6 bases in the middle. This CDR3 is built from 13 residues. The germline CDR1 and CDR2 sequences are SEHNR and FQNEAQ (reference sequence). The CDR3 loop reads CASSLSANSPLHF. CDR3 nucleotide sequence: TGTGCCAGCAGCTTATCGGCAAATTCACCCCTCCACTTT.

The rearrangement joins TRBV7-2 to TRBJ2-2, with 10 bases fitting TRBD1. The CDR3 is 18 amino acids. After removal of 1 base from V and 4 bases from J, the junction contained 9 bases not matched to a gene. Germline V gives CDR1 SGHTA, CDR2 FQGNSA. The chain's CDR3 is CASSLVSWGTGVTGELFF. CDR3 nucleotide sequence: TGTGCCAGCAGCTTAGTGTCGTGGGGGACAGGGGTCACCGGGGAGCTGTTTTTT.

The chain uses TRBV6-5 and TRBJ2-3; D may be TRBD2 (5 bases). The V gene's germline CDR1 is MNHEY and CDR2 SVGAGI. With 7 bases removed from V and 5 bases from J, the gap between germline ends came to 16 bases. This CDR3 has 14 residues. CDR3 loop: CASKARGREDTQYF. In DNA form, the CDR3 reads TGTGCCAGCAAGGCCCGGGGAAGGGAAGATACGCAGTATTTT.

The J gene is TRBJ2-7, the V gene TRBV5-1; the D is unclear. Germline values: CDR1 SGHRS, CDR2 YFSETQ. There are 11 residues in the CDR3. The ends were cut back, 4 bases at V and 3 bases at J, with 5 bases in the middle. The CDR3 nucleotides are TGCGCCAGCAGCCTGCACTACGAGCAGTACGTC. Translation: CASSLHYEQYV.

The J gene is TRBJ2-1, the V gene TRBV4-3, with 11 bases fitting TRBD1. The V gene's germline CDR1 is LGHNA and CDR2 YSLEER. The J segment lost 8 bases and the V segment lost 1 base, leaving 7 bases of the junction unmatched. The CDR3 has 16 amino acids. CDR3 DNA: TGCGCCAGCAGCCAAGCAGGGGGGACAGGGGGACATGAGCAGTTCTTC. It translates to CASSQAGGTGGHEQFF.

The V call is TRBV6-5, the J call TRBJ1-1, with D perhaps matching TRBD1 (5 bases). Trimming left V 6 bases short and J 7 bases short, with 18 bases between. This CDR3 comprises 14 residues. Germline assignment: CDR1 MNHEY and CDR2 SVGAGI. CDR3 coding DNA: TGTGCCAGCAGATATATTGGGACTGCCCTTGAAGCTTTCTTT. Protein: CASRYIGTALEAFF.

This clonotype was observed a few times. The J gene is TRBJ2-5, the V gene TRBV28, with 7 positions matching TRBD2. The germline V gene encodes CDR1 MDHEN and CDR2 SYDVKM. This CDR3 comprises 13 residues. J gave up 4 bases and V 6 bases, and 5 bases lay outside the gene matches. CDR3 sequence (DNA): TGTGCCAGCAGGATAGGCGGGGGAGAGACCCAGTACTTC. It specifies CASRIGGGETQYF.

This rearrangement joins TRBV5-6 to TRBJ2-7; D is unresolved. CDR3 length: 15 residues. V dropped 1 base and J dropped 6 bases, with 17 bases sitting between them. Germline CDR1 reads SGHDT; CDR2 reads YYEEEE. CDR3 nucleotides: TGTGCCAGCAGCTTGTCACCCCGGGCCCCTCGCGAGCAGTACGTC. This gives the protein CASSLSPRAPREQYV.

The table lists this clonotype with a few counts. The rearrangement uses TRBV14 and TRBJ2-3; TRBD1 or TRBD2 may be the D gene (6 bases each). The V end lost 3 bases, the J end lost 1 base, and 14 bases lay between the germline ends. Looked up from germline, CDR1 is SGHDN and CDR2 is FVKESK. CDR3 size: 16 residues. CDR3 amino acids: CASSQLTGGRTDTQYF. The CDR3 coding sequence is TGTGCCAGCAGCCAGCTAACTGGGGGGCGCACAGATACGCAGTATTTT.

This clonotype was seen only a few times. The CDR3 loop reads CASSQDQQHTDTQYF. Written as DNA, the CDR3 is TGCGCCAGCAGCCAAGATCAACAGCACACAGATACGCAGTATTTT. The rearrangement links TRBV4-3 to TRBJ2-3; unclear D gene. This CDR3 is 15 amino acids long. CDR1 is LGHNA and CDR2 is YSLEER in the germline V gene. V lost 0 bases to trimming and J lost 2 bases, with 9 bases between them.

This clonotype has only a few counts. CDR3 bases: TGCAGTGCTAGAGGCGACAGGGGGCTCCCTGAAGCTTTCTTT. Encoded protein: CSARGDRGLPEAFF. The V call is TRBV20-1, the J call TRBJ1-1; 10 bases match TRBD1. Trimming cost V 1 base and J 6 bases; bases outside gene matches: 5. The CDR3 covers 14 residues. Looked up from germline, CDR1 is DFQATT and CDR2 is SNEGSKA (reference sequence).

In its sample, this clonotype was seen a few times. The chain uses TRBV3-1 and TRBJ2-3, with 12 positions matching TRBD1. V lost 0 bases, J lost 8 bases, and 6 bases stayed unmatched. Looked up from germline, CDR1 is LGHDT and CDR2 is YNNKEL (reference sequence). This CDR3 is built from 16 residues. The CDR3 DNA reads TGTGCCAGCAGCCAAGATTTAGGGACAGGGGGCACTACGCAGTATTTT. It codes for CASSQDLGTGGTTQYF.

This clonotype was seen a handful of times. The CDR3 DNA is TGTGCCAGCAGCAAAGCCCCGGGACACGGTAGCTCCTACGAGCAGTACGTC. Translation: CASSKAPGHGSSYEQYV. The V gene is TRBV21-1, the J gene TRBJ2-7; the table gives TRBD1 as D, unverified against the DNA. TRBV21-1 is tagged as a pseudogene. CDR3 length: 17 residues.

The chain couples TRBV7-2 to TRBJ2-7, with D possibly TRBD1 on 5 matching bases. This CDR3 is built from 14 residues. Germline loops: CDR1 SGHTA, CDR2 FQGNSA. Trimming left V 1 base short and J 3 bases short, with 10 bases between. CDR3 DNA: TGTGCCAGCAGCTTAGGCTTAGGGGACTACGAGCAGTACGTC. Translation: CASSLGLGDYEQYV.

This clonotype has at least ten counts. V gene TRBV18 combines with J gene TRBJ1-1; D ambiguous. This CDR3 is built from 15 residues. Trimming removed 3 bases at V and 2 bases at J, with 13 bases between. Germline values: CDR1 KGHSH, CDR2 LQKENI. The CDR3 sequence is CASSPTQLPNTEAFF. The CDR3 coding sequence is TGTGCCAGCTCACCGACGCAACTGCCAAACACTGAAGCTTTCTTT. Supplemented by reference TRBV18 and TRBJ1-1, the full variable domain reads NAGVMQNPRHLVRRRGQEARLRCSPMKGHSHVYWYRQLPEEGLKFMVYLQKENIIDESGMPKERFSAEFPKEGPSILRIQQVVRGDSAAYFCASSPTQLPNTEAFFGQGTRLTVV.

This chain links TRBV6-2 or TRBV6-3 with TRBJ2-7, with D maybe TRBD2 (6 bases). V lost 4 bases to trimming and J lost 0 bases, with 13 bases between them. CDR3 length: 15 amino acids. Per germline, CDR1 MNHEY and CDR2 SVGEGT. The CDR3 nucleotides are TGTGCCAGCAGTTTTGGACGGGAGAGCTCCTACGAGCAGTACGTC. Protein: CASSFGRESSYEQYV.